One and the same sample provided the 18 T cell receptor beta chains below, sequenced in a study of T cells after yellow fever vaccination. TCRdb analysed the 5' RACE reads with MiXCR anew, one entry per CDR3 protein. This repertoire shows approximately 510,000 distinct CDR3 sequences, 21% found once; its top ten account for about a sixth. The input for sequencing was PBMCs, taken roughly 23 days after the first yellow fever vaccination. These receptor sequences come from a man aged 18-30 years who received the YFV17D yellow fever vaccine.

This clonotype was counted only a few times. This chain connects TRBV7-2 to TRBJ2-1; 10 nucleotides match TRBD1. In germline, CDR1 is SGHTA, CDR2 FQGNSA. The CDR3 has 13 residues. Germline trimming cut 5 bases from V and 12 bases from J; bases unmatched to any gene: 7. The CDR3 sequence: CASSRDRGVGQFF. CDR3 in DNA: TGTGCCAGCAGCCGGGACAGGGGAGTAGGGCAGTTCTTC. Using reference TRBV7-2 and TRBJ2-1 for the parts outside the CDR3, the full variable domain is GAGVSQSPSNKVTEKGKDVELRCDPISGHTALYWYRQSLGQGLEFLIYFQGNSAPDKSGLPSDRFSAERTGGSVSTLTIQRTQQEDSAVYLCASSRDRGVGQFFGPGTRLTVL.

This clonotype showed up just a few times. The CDR3 nucleotides read TGCGCCAGCAGCCCTAGGACTCTACCCACAGATACGCAGTATTTT. Its protein product is CASSPRTLPTDTQYF. This sequence joins TRBV5-1 and TRBJ2-3; possible D gene TRBD2, 5 bases. The CDR3 sequence is 15 residues long. Between the trimmed V and J ends, which lost 4 bases and 2 bases, there was a span of 14 bases. Per the germline V gene, CDR1 is SGHRS and CDR2 is YFSETQ.

This clonotype was recorded at least ten times. The rearrangement joins TRBV5-6 to TRBJ2-7, with 8 bases aligning to TRBD1. From germline, CDR1 is SGHDT and CDR2 YYEEEE. CDR3 length equals 15 residues. J lost 1 base, V lost 0 bases, and 3 bases had no gene match. CDR3 sequence (DNA): TGTGCCAGCAGCTTGGCCTACAGGGGGTCCTACGAGCAGTACGTC. Its protein product is CASSLAYRGSYEQYV.

This clonotype was seen just once. The chain combines TRBV5-1 with TRBJ2-7; 8 bases agree with TRBD1. The CDR3 loop spans 15 amino acids. Germline V lookup: CDR1 SGHRS, CDR2 YFSETQ. With 4 bases clipped from V and 5 bases from J, the junction kept 11 bases outside the gene matches. DNA of the CDR3: TGCGCCAGCAGCCCCGGGACAGGATGGGCCGACGAGCAGTACGTC. Translated: CASSPGTGWADEQYV.

The V call is TRBV29-1, the J call TRBJ1-2; D is unresolved. The germline V and J ends were trimmed by 3 bases and 7 bases, with 0 bases remaining between them. The CDR3 contains 8 residues. Germline loops: CDR1 SQVTM, CDR2 ANQGSEA. The CDR3 is CSVDGYTF. The CDR3 DNA follows: TGCAGCGTTGATGGCTACACCTTC.

This clonotype showed up just a few times. V is TRBV5-5 and J is TRBJ2-7; D gene unclear. CDR1 and CDR2 (germline): SGHKS, YYEKEE (reference sequence). CDR3 size: 16 residues. Deletions cut 2 bases from V and 2 bases from J, with 17 bases between. The CDR3 protein is CASSFFAGVPTYEQYF. DNA for the CDR3: TGTGCCAGCAGCTTCTTCGCAGGCGTCCCTACCTACGAGCAGTACTTC. The full variable domain, in which reference TRBV5-5 and TRBJ2-7 provide the parts outside the CDR3, is DAGVTQSPTHLIKTRGQQVTLRCSPISGHKSVSWYQQVLGQGPQFIFQYYEKEERGRGNFPDRFSARQFPNYSSELNVNALLLGDSALYLCASSFFAGVPTYEQYFGPGTRLTVT.

This clonotype came up a few times. The chain employs TRBV7-9 and TRBJ1-5; 8 bases map to TRBD1. Germline CDR1 is SEHNR and CDR2 is FQNEAQ (reference sequence). The CDR3 consists of 14 residues. With 5 bases clipped from V and 4 bases from J, the junction kept 4 bases outside the gene matches. The CDR3 region is CASSQGQVNQPQHF. CDR3 bases: TGTGCCAGCAGCCAGGGACAGGTAAATCAGCCCCAGCATTTT.

This clonotype was recorded a few times. CDR3: CASSTQGFRYEQYV. The CDR3 DNA is TGTGCCAGCAGTACCCAGGGGTTTCGGTACGAGCAGTACGTC. The V gene is TRBV6-2 or TRBV6-3, the J gene TRBJ2-7; possible D gene TRBD1, 6 bases. Trimming took off 5 bases at V and 4 bases at J, with 15 bases between the two ends. Germline V CDR1 and CDR2: MNHEY, SVGEGT. The CDR3 is made up of 14 amino acids.

This chain links TRBV5-1 with TRBJ2-1, with D possibly TRBD2 on 6 matching bases. The CDR3 contains 14 residues. Trimming cost V 7 bases and J 8 bases, with 19 bases left between them. Germline CDR1 and CDR2: SGHRS and YFSETQ. In DNA form, the CDR3 reads TGCGCCAGCGTCAGTCAGGGAGGTTATGATGAGCAGTTCTTC. Amino acids: CASVSQGGYDEQFF.

Concerning this clonotype itself: A much larger clone is a single base away; this may be a read error. The chain couples TRBV6-5 to TRBJ2-1; 10 bases align to TRBD2. Losses at the gene ends were 4 bases for V and 5 bases for J; bases not matched to a gene: 8. CDR1 MNHEY and CDR2 SVGAGI come from the germline V gene. The CDR3 has 16 amino acids. CDR3 sequence: CASSSPTSGCHNEQFF. In DNA, the CDR3 is TGTGCCAGCAGTTCCCCGACTAGCGGGTGCCACAATGAGCAGTTCTTC.

This sequence joins TRBV28 and TRBJ2-1; D possibly corresponds to TRBD1 (6 bases). The CDR3 spans 16 residues. The ends were cut back, 4 bases at V and 0 bases at J, with 13 bases in the middle. The V gene's germline CDR1 is MDHEN and CDR2 SYDVKM. For the CDR3, the DNA is TGTGCCAGCAGTTCGACAGGTTTGGGCTCCTACAATGAGCAGTTCTTC. Its translation: CASSSTGLGSYNEQFF.

This chain links TRBV11-2 with TRBJ2-1; 10 nucleotides match TRBD2. V was clipped by 1 base and J by 7 bases; unmatched bases: 4. CDR1 is SGHAT, CDR2 FQNNGV, per germline. The CDR3 loop spans 15 amino acids. The CDR3 coding sequence is TGTGCCAGCAGCTTAGTTAGCGGGGGGTGGAATGAGCAGTTCTTC. Its translation is CASSLVSGGWNEQFF.

In its sample, this clonotype was seen a few times. The rearrangement links TRBV18 to TRBJ1-2, with 9 bases fitting TRBD1. The length of the CDR3 is 17 residues. CDR1 and CDR2 from the germline V gene are KGHSH and LQKENI. The trim removed 3 bases at V and 4 bases at J, leaving 12 bases unmatched. CDR3 nucleotides: TGTGCCAGCTCACCTGAAGGATCCGGGACAGGGTCCTATGGCTACACCTTC. It is translated as CASSPEGSGTGSYGYTF.

This rearrangement joins TRBV24-1 to TRBJ2-5; 8 bases map to TRBD2. V trimming: 0 bases; J trimming: 5 bases; junction bases outside the gene matches: 7. Germline CDR1 is KGHDR and CDR2 is SFDVKD. The CDR3 length is 16 residues. The CDR3 here is CATSDLVRGAIETQYF. The CDR3 region has the DNA TGTGCCACCAGTGATTTGGTGCGGGGGGCTATCGAGACCCAGTACTTC.

This clonotype has a count of ten or more. The rearrangement links TRBV7-9 to TRBJ2-5, with D possibly TRBD1 on 5 matching bases. Trimming shortened V by 5 bases and J by 2 bases, and 9 bases separated the two germline ends. The CDR3 has 13 residues. CDR1 SEHNR and CDR2 FQNEAQ come from the germline V gene (reference sequence). This CDR3 reads CASSRQPQETQYF. The CDR3 nucleotides are TGTGCCAGCAGCCGACAGCCTCAAGAGACCCAGTACTTC. Drawing the rest from reference TRBV7-9 and TRBJ2-5, the complete variable domain is DTGVSQNPRHKITKRGQNVTFRCDPISEHNRLYWYRQTLGQGPEFLTYFQNEAQLEKSRLLSDRFSAERPKGSFSTLEIQRTEQGDSAMYLCASSRQPQETQYFGPGTRLLVL.

The V gene is TRBV4-3, the J gene TRBJ2-7; the match to TRBD1 covers 10 bases. Trimming removed 4 bases from V and 4 bases from J; junction bases left unmatched: 4. CDR3 length: 14 amino acids. CDR1 LGHNA and CDR2 YSLEER come from the germline V gene. The CDR3 here is CASSPGTGEYEQYF. The CDR3 DNA reads as TGCGCCAGCAGCCCCGGGACAGGGGAATACGAGCAGTACTTC.

The chain uses TRBV6-2 or TRBV6-3 and TRBJ1-2, with TRBD1 as a possible D gene (6 bases). CDR3 length: 13 amino acids. V lost 0 bases, J lost 8 bases, and 10 bases lay in between. The germline V gene has CDR1 MNHEY and CDR2 SVGEGT. The CDR3 bases are TGTGCCAGCAGTTACTCCCAGGGGTACGGCTACACCTTC. Its protein product is CASSYSQGYGYTF.

The chain couples TRBV5-6 to TRBJ2-3; D assignment may be TRBD1 or TRBD2 (5 bases each). CDR3 size: 17 residues. Between the trimmed V and J ends, which lost 3 bases and 2 bases, there was a span of 19 bases. CDR1 is SGHDT, CDR2 YYEEEE, per germline. DNA for the CDR3: TGTGCCAGCAGCTCCGGGACGGAGGAAATTCTCACAGATACGCAGTATTTT. Amino acids: CASSSGTEEILTDTQYF.